This passage covers 32 T cell receptor beta chains from one sample sequenced in a study of radiotherapy plus CTLA-4 blockade in lung cancer. Using immunoSEQ multiplex PCR, the repertoire was profiled, and TCRdb retains in-frame clones only, with some absent. The profile covers roughly 100,000 clones, with roughly 80% appearing a single time and 3% to 3.5% taken by the ten largest. The material sequenced was peripheral blood, taken from a patient treated with radiotherapy plus ipilimumab. All receptors come from a human donor with non-small cell lung cancer who had a partial response to radiotherapy plus ipilimumab.

This chain's CDR3 is CASSSGTGVGETQYF. CDR3 DNA: TGTGCCAGTAGTTCCGGGACAGGGGTGGGAGAGACCCAGTACTTC. This rearrangement joins TRBV19 to TRBJ2-5; 10 positions match TRBD1. V trimming: 5 bases; J trimming: 4 bases; junction bases outside the gene matches: 7. The CDR3 length is 15 residues. The germline V gene has CDR1 LNHDA and CDR2 SQIVND (reference sequence).

Worth noting for this clone: Other DNA sequences within the sample encode an identical CDR3. The DNA for the CDR3 is TGCGCCAGCAGCTTAGGACAGCCCAATCAGCCCCAGCATTTT. It yields the protein CASSLGQPNQPQHF. The genes are TRBV5-1 and TRBJ1-5, with D possibly matching TRBD1 (6 bases). The CDR3 extends over 14 amino acids. Germline CDR1 and CDR2: SGHRS and YFSETQ. The V gene lost 2 bases and the J gene lost 3 bases, with 9 bases spanning the gap.

This clone was seen only a few times. The chain uses TRBV6-6 and TRBJ2-1; 8 bases align to TRBD1. This CDR3 is 15 amino acids long. Trimming took 5 bases from V and 5 from J; bases not matched to a gene: 8. CDR1 MNHNY and CDR2 SVGAGI come from the germline V gene (reference sequence). CDR3 nucleotide sequence: TGTGCCAGCAGTCCCCTAAGACAGGGGCACAATGAGCAGTTCTTC. It translates to CASSPLRQGHNEQFF.

This chain links TRBV7-4 with TRBJ2-7, with D tentatively TRBD2 (7 bases). V was trimmed by 4 bases and J by 0 bases, leaving 10 bases between them. Germline values: CDR1 SGHVT, CDR2 SQSDAQ. CDR3 length equals 14 residues. Here the CDR3 DNA reads TGTGCCAGCAGCTCCGGGGGGCTCTCCTACGAGCAGTACTTC. It codes for CASSSGGLSYEQYF.

This clone has a handful of counts. The chain uses TRBV6-5 and TRBJ1-1, with a possible D match to TRBD1 (6 bases). Trimming left V 6 bases short and J 1 base short, with 12 bases between. The CDR3 contains 14 residues. Germline CDR1 MNHEY, CDR2 SVGAGI. The CDR3 loop is CASRTGTTNTEAFF. The CDR3 nucleotides are TGTGCCAGCAGGACCGGGACAACGAACACTGAAGCTTTCTTT.

This chain connects TRBV15 to TRBJ1-3; D is uncertain. V was cut by 0 bases and J by 0 bases, with 3 bases left in between. The CDR3 covers 14 residues. Germline CDR1 LNHNV, CDR2 YYDKDF (reference sequence). The CDR3 DNA follows: TGTGCCACCAGCAGAGACTACTCTGGAAACACCATATATTTT. This gives the protein CATSRDYSGNTIYF.

The sample holds one count of this clone. The J gene is TRBJ1-1, the V gene TRBV5-8; D is unresolved. Germline-derived CDR1 and CDR2 are SGHTS and YDEGEE. V dropped 2 bases and J dropped 5 bases, with 4 bases sitting between them. CDR3 length equals 11 residues. CDR3 loop: CASSFGTEAFF. CDR3 sequence (DNA): TGTGCCAGCAGCTTCGGGACTGAAGCTTTCTTT. The full variable domain, in which reference TRBV5-8 and TRBJ1-1 provide the parts outside the CDR3, is EAGVTQSPTHLIKTRGQQATLRCSPISGHTSVYWYQQALGLGLQFLLWYDEGEERNRGNFPPRFSGRQFPNYSSELNVNALELEDSALYLCASSFGTEAFFGQGTRLTVV.

The sample holds one count of this clone. CDR3 amino acids: CASSSGGGLAFEQYF. In nucleotides, the CDR3 is TGTGCCAGCAGCTCCGGGGGGGGACTAGCCTTTGAGCAGTACTTC. This chain uses TRBV11-2 with TRBJ2-7; 9 bases are a match to TRBD2. This CDR3 region has 15 residues. Germline-derived CDR1 and CDR2 are SGHAT and FQNNGV. With V trimmed by 4 bases and J by 7 bases, 11 bases remained unmatched.

The chain recombines TRBV5-1 with TRBJ2-2, with D tentatively TRBD1 (7 bases). The CDR3 is made up of 16 amino acids. V lost 1 base and J 4 bases, leaving 14 bases between the germline ends. Germline V lookup: CDR1 SGHRS, CDR2 YFSETQ. The CDR3 nucleotides read TGCGCCAGCAGCTTGACGCAGGGGGGACCCACCGGGGAGCTGTTTTTT. Protein sequence: CASSLTQGGPTGELFF.

The chain uses TRBV9 and TRBJ1-1, with D unresolved. The CDR3 runs 13 residues. The V gene lost 0 bases and the J gene lost 5 bases, with 8 bases spanning the gap. CDR1 is SGDLS and CDR2 is YYNGEE in the germline V gene. The CDR3 coding sequence is TGTGCCAGCAGCGTAGTATTAGCGACTGAAGCTTTCTTT. It specifies CASSVVLATEAFF.

The chain employs TRBV4-1 and TRBJ1-4; D unclear. Per germline, CDR1 MGHRA and CDR2 YSYEKL. The CDR3 is 15 amino acids. V was shortened by 2 bases and J by 3 bases, with 10 bases between the two germline ends. As DNA, the CDR3 is TGCGCCAGCAGCCAACCGACACGGTCTAATGAAAAACTGTTTTTT. Residues: CASSQPTRSNEKLFF.

The chain employs TRBV19 and TRBJ2-3; 9 bases agree with TRBD1. The CDR3 runs to 17 residues. Germline assignment: CDR1 LNHDA and CDR2 SQIVND (reference sequence). V trimming: 5 bases; J trimming: 5 bases; junction bases outside the gene matches: 14. This CDR3 is CASSPRNPGQGGDTQYF. CDR3 DNA: TGTGCCAGTAGTCCCCGTAATCCGGGACAGGGAGGAGATACGCAGTATTTT.

The chain employs TRBV27 and TRBJ2-7; D possibly corresponds to TRBD1 (6 bases). The CDR3 length is 14 residues. Deletions cut 2 bases from V and 3 bases from J, with 11 bases between. Germline values: CDR1 MNHEY, CDR2 SMNVEV (reference sequence). The CDR3 protein is CASSLKQGSYEQYF. In DNA, the CDR3 is TGTGCCAGCAGTTTAAAACAGGGTAGCTACGAGCAGTACTTC.

A note on this clone: Other DNA sequences within the sample encode an identical CDR3. The gene calls are TRBV18 and TRBJ1-5, with a possible D match to TRBD1 (6 bases). This CDR3 is 13 amino acids long. V was cut by 2 bases and J by 4 bases, with 6 bases left in between. The germline V gene has CDR1 KGHSH and CDR2 LQKENI. The CDR3 spells CASSPGQNQPQHF. The CDR3 coding sequence is TGTGCCAGCTCACCAGGACAGAATCAGCCCCAGCATTTT.

This chain links TRBV7-9 with TRBJ2-6, with a possible D match to TRBD2 (5 bases). V lost 7 bases and J lost 7, with 8 bases in between. The CDR3 runs 12 residues. CDR1 SEHNR and CDR2 FQNEAQ come from the germline V gene (reference sequence). As DNA, the CDR3 is TGTGCCAGCACCCCGGGAGCCAACGTCCTGACTTTC. Translated, it gives CASTPGANVLTF. Looking up the rest from reference TRBV7-9 and TRBJ2-6 gives the full variable domain: DTGVSQNPRHKITKRGQNVTFRCDPISEHNRLYWYRQTLGQGPEFLTYFQNEAQLEKSRLLSDRFSAERPKGSFSTLEIQRTEQGDSAMYLCASTPGANVLTFGAGSRLTVL.

The rearrangement uses TRBV27 and TRBJ2-7, with TRBD2 as a possible D gene (6 bases). V was trimmed by 7 bases and J by 3 bases, leaving 16 bases between them. Germline V gene data show CDR1 as MNHEY and CDR2 as SMNVEV (reference sequence). The CDR3 covers 14 residues. CDR3 bases: TGTGCCAGCAAGCCCCGGGACTCTATCTACGAGCAGTACTTC. It translates to CASKPRDSIYEQYF.

The rearrangement joins TRBV7-3 to TRBJ2-1; D perhaps matches TRBD1 (6 bases). The V and J ends lost 3 bases and 3 bases respectively, with 12 bases between them. CDR3 length: 15 residues. Germline V gene sequence: CDR1 SGHTA, CDR2 FQGTGA. The CDR3 bases are TGTGCCAGCAGCTTCCTAGGGGGTTACTACAATGAGCAGTTCTTC. Residues: CASSFLGGYYNEQFF. Full variable domain (missing parts from reference TRBV7-3 and TRBJ2-1): GAGVSQTPSNKVTEKGKYVELRCDPISGHTALYWYRQSLGQGPEFLIYFQGTGAADDSGLPNDRFFAVRPEGSVSTLKIQRTERGDSAVYLCASSFLGGYYNEQFFGPGTRLTVL.

There are a few counts of this clone. V usage is TRBV30 and J usage is TRBJ1-4, with TRBD1 as a possible D gene (6 bases). The CDR3 sequence is 15 residues long. Germline V gene lookup returns CDR1 GTSNPN and CDR2 SVGIG (reference sequence). The V and J ends lost 1 base and 4 bases respectively, with 13 bases between them. CDR3 amino acids: CAWSESTGVNEKLFF. The CDR3 region has the DNA TGTGCCTGGAGTGAATCGACAGGTGTTAATGAAAAACTGTTTTTT.

The chain recombines TRBV7-3 with TRBJ2-2, with D uncertain. The V gene's germline CDR1 is SGHTA and CDR2 FQGTGA. V was pared by 4 bases and J by 5 bases, with 5 bases between. CDR3 length: 12 residues. The CDR3 DNA reads TGTGCCAGCAGCTCCCATACCGGGGAGCTGTTTTTT. It translates to CASSSHTGELFF. Combining the CDR3 with reference TRBV7-3 and TRBJ2-2 gives the whole variable domain GAGVSQTPSNKVTEKGKYVELRCDPISGHTALYWYRQSLGQGPEFLIYFQGTGAADDSGLPNDRFFAVRPEGSVSTLKIQRTERGDSAVYLCASSSHTGELFFGEGSRLTVL.

J is TRBJ2-5 and V is TRBV15, with 8 bases identical to TRBD2. There are 17 residues in the CDR3. Trimming cost V 5 bases and J 5 bases; bases outside gene matches: 16. CDR1 is LNHNV and CDR2 is YYDKDF in the germline V gene (reference sequence). CDR3 residues: CATSAYPQSGSHETQYF. The CDR3 DNA follows: TGTGCCACCAGCGCCTACCCTCAGAGCGGGAGCCATGAGACCCAGTACTTC.

The chain carries TRBV4-1 and TRBJ2-2; D not resolved. Germline V gene sequence: CDR1 MGHRA, CDR2 YSYEKL. Trimming removed 1 base at V and 4 bases at J, with 10 bases between. The length of the CDR3 is 15 residues. Here the CDR3 DNA reads TGCGCCAGCAGCCAAGCGGAGACTCTCACCGGGGAGCTGTTTTTT. Translating it yields CASSQAETLTGELFF.

The chain has TRBV2 and TRBJ2-5, with 8 bases fitting TRBD2. The CDR3 sequence is 12 residues long. Germline loops: CDR1 SNHLY, CDR2 FYNNEI. Trimming cost V 6 bases and J 4 bases; bases outside gene matches: 1. For the CDR3, the DNA is TGTGCCAGCAGAACTAGCGGAGAGACCCAGTACTTC. It translates to CASRTSGETQYF.

V is TRBV6-1 and J is TRBJ1-4; D is uncertain. V lost 8 bases, J lost 7 bases, and 17 bases lay in between. This CDR3 comprises 14 residues. Germline CDR1 reads MNHNS; CDR2 reads SASEGT. The CDR3 DNA reads as TGTGCCAGCTCGACCGGACTCCCAGGTGAAAAACTGTTTTTT. Its protein product is CASSTGLPGEKLFF.

This clone was seen only once. The CDR3 loop is CASSFDRGREQFF. In DNA form, the CDR3 reads TGTGCCAGCAGCTTCGACAGGGGGCGAGAGCAGTTCTTC. The chain recombines TRBV7-2 with TRBJ2-1; TRBD1 matches at 10 bases. J was trimmed by 10 bases and V by 3 bases; bases with no gene match: 3. In germline, CDR1 is SGHTA, CDR2 FQGNSA. The CDR3 is 13 residues long.

This clone was seen a few times. The chain carries TRBV30 and TRBJ1-1; TRBD1 might be the D (6 bases). The ends were cut back, 3 bases at V and 5 bases at J, with 13 bases in the middle. Germline V gene data show CDR1 as GTSNPN and CDR2 as SVGIG (reference sequence). This CDR3 contains 13 residues. This CDR3 reads CAWRVQGLTEAFF. The CDR3, as DNA: TGTGCCTGGAGAGTTCAGGGGTTGACTGAAGCTTTCTTT.

This clone was seen just once. The J gene is TRBJ1-3, the V gene TRBV28; maybe TRBD1 (5 bases). The V and J ends lost 7 bases and 3 bases respectively, with 13 bases between them. There are 14 residues in the CDR3. Germline assignment: CDR1 MDHEN and CDR2 SYDVKM. CDR3 sequence reads: CASTPGERGNTIYF. The CDR3 DNA reads TGTGCCAGCACCCCGGGGGAGCGTGGAAACACCATATATTTT. The full variable domain, with the rest looked up from reference TRBV28 and TRBJ1-3, is DVKVTQSSRYLVKRTGEKVFLECVQDMDHENMFWYRQDPGLGLRLIYFSYDVKMKEKGDIPEGYSVSREKKERFSLILESASTNQTSMYLCASTPGERGNTIYFGEGSWLTVV.

The chain is built from TRBV5-1 and TRBJ2-1, with D tentatively TRBD1 (6 bases). Germline loops: CDR1 SGHRS, CDR2 YFSETQ. The CDR3 is 15 amino acids. V was clipped by 3 bases and J by 2 bases, with 12 bases between them. CDR3 nucleotides: TGCGCCAGCAGCTGGACAGTTGGCCCCTACAATGAGCAGTTCTTC. It encodes CASSWTVGPYNEQFF.

The V and J genes are TRBV30 and TRBJ1-2, with 8 bases fitting TRBD1. This CDR3 spans 14 amino acids. CDR1 GTSNPN and CDR2 SVGIG come from the germline V gene (reference sequence). V lost 1 base to trimming and J lost 3 bases; unmatched junction nucleotides: 4. The CDR3 bases are TGTGCCTGGAGTGAAACAGGGGGGGACTATGGCTACACCTTC. Translated, it gives CAWSETGGDYGYTF.

V is TRBV25-1 and J is TRBJ1-2; TRBD1 is a possible D gene (5 bases). The CDR3 is 18 residues long. V was shortened by 7 bases and J by 1 base, with 25 bases between the two germline ends. Germline V gene data show CDR1 as MGHDK and CDR2 as SYGVNS. In nucleotides, the CDR3 is TGTGCCAGCACCGGAGAGGGACTTACTCGAGGATTTAACTATGGCTACACCTTC. It encodes CASTGEGLTRGFNYGYTF.

The rearrangement joins TRBV5-4 to TRBJ2-2; 12 nucleotides align to TRBD2. The CDR3 runs 16 residues. Trimming took 4 bases from V and 2 from J; bases not matched to a gene: 3. The V gene's germline CDR1 is SGHNT and CDR2 YYREEE (reference sequence). In DNA, the CDR3 is TGTGCCAGCAGCGGCGGACTAGCGGGAAACACCGGGGAGCTGTTTTTT. Amino acid sequence: CASSGGLAGNTGELFF.

This chain links TRBV18 with TRBJ2-1, with 8 bases matching TRBD2. Germline assignment: CDR1 KGHSH and CDR2 LQKENI. The CDR3 sequence is 15 residues long. Germline trimming cut 3 bases from V and 8 bases from J; bases unmatched to any gene: 9. CDR3 amino acids: CASSPSIAGLDEQFF. CDR3 DNA sequence: TGTGCCAGCTCACCGTCGATAGCGGGATTGGATGAGCAGTTCTTC.

The chain recombines TRBV5-6 with TRBJ2-1, with TRBD1 as a possible D gene (6 bases). The CDR3 extends over 16 amino acids. The germline gives CDR1 SGHDT, CDR2 YYEEEE. The V end was cut by 5 bases, the J end by 0 bases, with 15 bases between. CDR3 in amino acids: CASRNNRVSSYNEQFF. In DNA form, the CDR3 reads TGTGCCAGCAGGAATAACAGGGTTAGCTCCTACAATGAGCAGTTCTTC.